This is a list of T cell receptor beta chains from one sample in a study of T cells in Graves' hyperthyroidism and ophthalmopathy. MiXCR, applied by TCRdb to the multiplex PCR reads, yields one record per CDR3 protein. Among approximately 570,000 distinct CDR3 sequences listed, just under 20% were seen once. What was sequenced was blood. These receptor sequences come from a middle-aged man with Graves' ophthalmopathy. Both conserved end residues are trimmed from each CDR3. D genes are given only for firm matches.

TRBJ2-3,.,TRBV9,ASSPRTASADTQY
TRBJ2-7,TRBD1,TRBV10-3,AISGTGTGRYEQY
TRBJ2-7,TRBD2,TRBV5-1,ASSAGLAGGPSYEQY
TRBJ2-7,.,TRBV7-2,ASSGEGRWEQY
TRBJ1-2,.,TRBV28,ASSFLARVDGYT
TRBJ2-7,TRBD1,TRBV3-1,ASSLHERQGLQY
TRBJ1-1,.,TRBV29-1,SASRLLNTEAF
TRBJ2-4,.,TRBV5-1,ASSLADGKNIQY
TRBJ2-4,.,TRBV3-1,ASSQQRQKNIQY
TRBJ1-3,TRBD1,TRBV2,ASSYSYTGVPSGNTIY
TRBJ1-5,TRBD1,TRBV30,AWKATGGNQPQH
TRBJ1-5,.,TRBV28,ASSLMYNDQPQH
TRBJ2-5,.,TRBV4-2,ASSQATGRETQY
TRBJ2-2,.,TRBV7-3,ASSGFNTGELF
TRBJ1-1,TRBD1,TRBV14,ASSREYRGYRTNTEAF
TRBJ1-1,.,TRBV30,AWSVHGGAEAF
TRBJ2-3,.,TRBV7-2,ASSLRVASTDTQY
TRBJ2-2,.,TRBV29-1,SVSYANTGELF
TRBJ2-1,.,TRBV29-1,SVGDNEQF
TRBJ1-2,TRBD1,TRBV12-3/TRBV12-4,ASRPWGTAWGGYGYT
TRBJ2-7,.,TRBV5-1,ASSPWPGEAREQY
TRBJ2-2,.,TRBV28,ASSLLAGRNTGELF
TRBJ1-6,TRBD1,TRBV12-3/TRBV12-4,ASRMTGNSPLH
TRBJ2-5,.,TRBV6-1,ASWGPLGGGGQY
TRBJ2-1,TRBD2,TRBV18,ASSPVDTGTSGYNEQF
TRBJ2-1,.,TRBV7-9,ASSLTRNEQL
TRBJ2-1,.,TRBV18,ASSSQGGVGNEQF
TRBJ1-2,.,TRBV19,ASSIKGGPNYGYT
TRBJ2-7,TRBD2,TRBV15,ATSTRAGSYEQY
TRBJ2-1,.,TRBV4-2,ASSQDRGDEQF
TRBJ2-3,.,TRBV30,AWTMSTDTQY
TRBJ1-2,.,TRBV10-1,ASIWCRHPYGYT
TRBJ2-1,TRBD2,TRBV27,ASSSTSGLYNEQF
TRBJ1-5,.,TRBV7-9,ASSFVSSNQPQH
TRBJ2-1,TRBD2,TRBV20-1,SAHSTSGAVKVSYNEQF
TRBJ1-1,.,TRBV6-1,ASSELQGWGTEAF
TRBJ1-1,TRBD1,TRBV3-1,ASSQHDRVLTGTEAF
TRBJ2-1,TRBD2,TRBV6-5,ASSTLAGRINEQF
TRBJ2-1,.,TRBV14,ASSQQMGGRQF
TRBJ2-2,TRBD2,TRBV11-2,ASSSGTSGGGELF
TRBJ2-1,TRBD2,TRBV20-1,SATDGTSGTHNEQF
TRBJ2-1,.,TRBV12-3/TRBV12-4,ASSLLAGSYNEQF
TRBJ1-3,.,TRBV30,AWGAGNTIY
TRBJ2-1,.,TRBV27,ASSLGGAGEQF
TRBJ2-1,.,TRBV6-1,ASRGTANNEQF